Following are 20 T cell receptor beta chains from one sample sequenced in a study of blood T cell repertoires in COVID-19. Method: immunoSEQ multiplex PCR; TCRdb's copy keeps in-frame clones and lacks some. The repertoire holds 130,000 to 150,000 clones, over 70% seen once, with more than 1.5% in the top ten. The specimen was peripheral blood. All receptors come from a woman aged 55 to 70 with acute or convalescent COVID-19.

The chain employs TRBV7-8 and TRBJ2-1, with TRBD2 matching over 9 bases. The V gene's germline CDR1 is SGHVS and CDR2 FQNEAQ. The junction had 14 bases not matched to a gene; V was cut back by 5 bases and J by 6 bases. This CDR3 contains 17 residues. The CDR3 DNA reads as TGTGCCAGCAGCCCTAGCGTCCTAGCGGGAATATCCAATGAGCAGTTCTTC. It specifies CASSPSVLAGISNEQFF.

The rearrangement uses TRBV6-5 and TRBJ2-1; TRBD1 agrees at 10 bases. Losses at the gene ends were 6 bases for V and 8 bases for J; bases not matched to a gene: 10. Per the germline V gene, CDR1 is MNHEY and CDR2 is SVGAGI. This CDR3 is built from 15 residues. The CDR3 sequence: CASRRGLGQGDEQFF. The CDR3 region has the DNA TGTGCCAGCAGGAGGGGACTAGGACAGGGGGATGAGCAGTTCTTC.

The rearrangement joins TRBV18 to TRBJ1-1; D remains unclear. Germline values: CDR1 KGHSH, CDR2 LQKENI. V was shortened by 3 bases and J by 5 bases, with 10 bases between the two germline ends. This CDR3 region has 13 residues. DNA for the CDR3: TGTGCCAGCTCACCCGTCTTAGCAACTGAAGCTTTCTTT. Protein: CASSPVLATEAFF.

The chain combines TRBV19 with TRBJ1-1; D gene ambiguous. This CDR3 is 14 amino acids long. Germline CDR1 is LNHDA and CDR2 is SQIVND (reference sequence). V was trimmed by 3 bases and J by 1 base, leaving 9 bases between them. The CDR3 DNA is TGTGCCAGTAGTATGAGAGGAGGGAACACTGAAGCTTTCTTT. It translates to CASSMRGGNTEAFF.

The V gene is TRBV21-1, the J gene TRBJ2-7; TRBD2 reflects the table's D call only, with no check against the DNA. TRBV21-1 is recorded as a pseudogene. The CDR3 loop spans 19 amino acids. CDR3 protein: CASRNQWRLAGEALYEQYF. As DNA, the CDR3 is TGTGCCAGCAGAAATCAGTGGAGATTAGCGGGAGAAGCCCTTTACGAGCAGTACTTC.

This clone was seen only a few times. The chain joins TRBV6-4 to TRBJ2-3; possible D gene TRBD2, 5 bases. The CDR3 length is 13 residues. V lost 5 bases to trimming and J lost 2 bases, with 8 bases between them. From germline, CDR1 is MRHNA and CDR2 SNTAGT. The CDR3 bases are TGTGCCAGCAGTTTAGACTACACAGATACGCAGTATTTT. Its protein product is CASSLDYTDTQYF.

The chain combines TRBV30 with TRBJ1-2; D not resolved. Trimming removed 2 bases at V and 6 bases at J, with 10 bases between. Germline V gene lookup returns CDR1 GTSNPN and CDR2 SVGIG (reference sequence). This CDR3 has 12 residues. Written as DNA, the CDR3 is TGTGCCTGGAGTATCCACGGGGATGGCTACACCTTC. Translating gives CAWSIHGDGYTF.

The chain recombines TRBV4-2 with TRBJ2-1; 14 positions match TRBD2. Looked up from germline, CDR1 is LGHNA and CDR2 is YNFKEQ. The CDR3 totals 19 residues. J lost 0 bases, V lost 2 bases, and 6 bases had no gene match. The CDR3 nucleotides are TGTGCCAGCAGCCAAACGGCCGGGACTAGCGGGAGCTCCTACAATGAGCAGTTCTTC. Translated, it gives CASSQTAGTSGSSYNEQFF.

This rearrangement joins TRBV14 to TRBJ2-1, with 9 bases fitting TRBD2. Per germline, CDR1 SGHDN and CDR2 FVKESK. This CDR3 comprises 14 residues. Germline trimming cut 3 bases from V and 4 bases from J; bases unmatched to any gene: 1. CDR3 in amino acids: CASSQLAGYNEQFF. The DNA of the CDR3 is TGTGCCAGCAGCCAGCTAGCGGGATACAATGAGCAGTTCTTC.

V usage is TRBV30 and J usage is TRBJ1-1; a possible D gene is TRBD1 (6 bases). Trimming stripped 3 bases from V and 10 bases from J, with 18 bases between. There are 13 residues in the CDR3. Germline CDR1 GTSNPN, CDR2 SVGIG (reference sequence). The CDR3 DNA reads TGTGCCTGGAGCCAGAGACAGGACTTAGGAGCTTTCTTT. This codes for CAWSQRQDLGAFF.

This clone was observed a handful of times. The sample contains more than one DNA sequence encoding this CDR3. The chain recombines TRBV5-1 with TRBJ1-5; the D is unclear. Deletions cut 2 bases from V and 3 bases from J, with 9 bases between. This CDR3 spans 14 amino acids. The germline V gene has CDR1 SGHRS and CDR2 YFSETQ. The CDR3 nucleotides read TGCGCCAGCAGCTTAGCGGGGATCAATCAGCCCCAGCATTTT. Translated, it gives CASSLAGINQPQHF.

CDR3 bases: TGTGCCAGCGGGGGACAGGATAGCAATCAGCCCCAGCATTTT. Its protein product is CASGGQDSNQPQHF. This chain uses TRBV6-6 with TRBJ1-5, with 8 bases that match TRBD1. Germline V gene data show CDR1 as MNHNY and CDR2 as SVGAGI (reference sequence). J was trimmed by 0 bases and V by 8 bases; bases with no gene match: 3. The CDR3 runs 14 residues.

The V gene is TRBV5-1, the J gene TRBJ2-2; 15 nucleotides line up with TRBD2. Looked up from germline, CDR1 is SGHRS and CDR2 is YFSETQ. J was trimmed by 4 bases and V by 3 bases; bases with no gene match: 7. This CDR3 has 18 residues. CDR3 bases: TGCGCCAGCAGCTCCGGACTAGCGGGAGGGCCCATCACCGGGGAGCTGTTTTTT. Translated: CASSSGLAGGPITGELFF. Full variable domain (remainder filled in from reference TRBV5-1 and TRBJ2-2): KAGVTQTPRYLIKTRGQQVTLSCSPISGHRSVSWYQQTPGQGLQFLFEYFSETQRNKGNFPGRFSGRQFSNSRSEMNVSTLELGDSALYLCASSSGLAGGPITGELFFGEGSRLTVL.

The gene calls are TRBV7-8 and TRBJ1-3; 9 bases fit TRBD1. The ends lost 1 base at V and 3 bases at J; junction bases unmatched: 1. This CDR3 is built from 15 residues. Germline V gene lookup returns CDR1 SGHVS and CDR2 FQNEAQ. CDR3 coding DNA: TGTGCCAGCAGCTTAGGGGGACAGGGTGGAAACACCATATATTTT. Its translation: CASSLGGQGGNTIYF.

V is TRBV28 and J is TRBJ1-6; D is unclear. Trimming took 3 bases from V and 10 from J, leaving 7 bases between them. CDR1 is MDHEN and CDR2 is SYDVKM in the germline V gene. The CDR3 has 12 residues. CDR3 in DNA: TGTGCCAGCAGTTTGTTTCAGTCACCCCTCCACTTT. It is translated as CASSLFQSPLHF. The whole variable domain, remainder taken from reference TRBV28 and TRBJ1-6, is DVKVTQSSRYLVKRTGEKVFLECVQDMDHENMFWYRQDPGLGLRLIYFSYDVKMKEKGDIPEGYSVSREKKERFSLILESASTNQTSMYLCASSLFQSPLHFGNGTRLTVT.

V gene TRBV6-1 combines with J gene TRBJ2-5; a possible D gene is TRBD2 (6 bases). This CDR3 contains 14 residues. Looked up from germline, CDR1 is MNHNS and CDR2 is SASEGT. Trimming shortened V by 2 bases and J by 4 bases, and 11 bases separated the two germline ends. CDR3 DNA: TGTGCCAGCAGTGAAAGGCCCGGGGGAGAGACCCAGTACTTC. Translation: CASSERPGGETQYF.

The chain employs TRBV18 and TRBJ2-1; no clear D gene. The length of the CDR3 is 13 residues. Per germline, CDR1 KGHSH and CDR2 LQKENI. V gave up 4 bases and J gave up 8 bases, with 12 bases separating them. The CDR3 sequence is CASSLNNRDEQFF. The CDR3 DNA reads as TGTGCCAGCTCACTCAATAACCGCGATGAGCAGTTCTTC.

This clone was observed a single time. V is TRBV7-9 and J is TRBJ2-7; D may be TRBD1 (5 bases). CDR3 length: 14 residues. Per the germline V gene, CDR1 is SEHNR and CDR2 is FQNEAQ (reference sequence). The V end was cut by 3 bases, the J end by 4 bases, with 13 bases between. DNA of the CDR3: TGTGCCAGCAGCTTGGAAACAGGAAAGTACGAGCAGTACTTC. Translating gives CASSLETGKYEQYF.

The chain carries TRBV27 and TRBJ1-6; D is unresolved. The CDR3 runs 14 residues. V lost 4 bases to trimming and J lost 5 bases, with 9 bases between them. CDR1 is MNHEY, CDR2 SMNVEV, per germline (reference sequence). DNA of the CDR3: TGTGCCAGCAGTTACCGCACTCATAATTCACCCCTCCACTTT. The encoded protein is CASSYRTHNSPLHF.

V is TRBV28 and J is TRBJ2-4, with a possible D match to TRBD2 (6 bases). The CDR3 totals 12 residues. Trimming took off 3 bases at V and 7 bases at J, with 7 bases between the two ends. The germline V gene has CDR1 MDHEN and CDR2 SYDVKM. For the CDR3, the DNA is TGTGCCAGCAGTTTCGCGGGGAACATTCAGTACTTC. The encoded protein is CASSFAGNIQYF.